The 3 T cell receptor beta chains in this list originate from one sample, sequenced in a study of OX40 agonist ivuxolimab in advanced cancers. Generated by immunoSEQ multiplex PCR, the TCRdb table keeps only in-frame clones and is missing some. The data show tens of thousands of clones, more than 75% seen once. The sample consisted of CD4+ or CD8+ T cells sorted from blood, taken in a trial of the OX40 agonist ivuxolimab. These receptors were obtained from an adult with an advanced solid tumor such as melanoma, head and neck, liver or kidney cancer.

The rearrangement joins TRBV5-1 to TRBJ2-1; tentative D call: TRBD2 (6 bases). V dropped 0 bases and J dropped 0 bases, with 10 bases sitting between them. Germline lookup yields CDR1 SGHRS and CDR2 YFSETQ. The CDR3 covers 16 residues. CDR3 residues: CASSLDTTSSYNEQFF. The CDR3 bases are TGCGCCAGCAGCTTGGATACGACTAGCTCCTACAATGAGCAGTTCTTC.

CDR3 nucleotides: TGTGCCAGCTCGGCCGAAGGACTAGCTAGTGGCACAGATACGCAGTATTTT. Translated: CASSAEGLASGTDTQYF. The chain employs TRBV18 and TRBJ2-3, with TRBD2 matching 8 bases. Germline-derived CDR1 and CDR2 are KGHSH and LQKENI. V trimming: 6 bases; J trimming: 1 base; junction bases outside the gene matches: 12. This CDR3 is 17 amino acids long.

V usage is TRBV5-1 and J usage is TRBJ2-7; D not certain. Germline V gene data show CDR1 as SGHRS and CDR2 as YFSETQ. This CDR3 is built from 14 residues. V was pared by 0 bases and J by 5 bases, with 12 bases between. The CDR3 loop is CASSLARSLDEQYF. CDR3 bases: TGCGCCAGCAGCTTGGCCCGTTCGTTGGACGAGCAGTACTTC.